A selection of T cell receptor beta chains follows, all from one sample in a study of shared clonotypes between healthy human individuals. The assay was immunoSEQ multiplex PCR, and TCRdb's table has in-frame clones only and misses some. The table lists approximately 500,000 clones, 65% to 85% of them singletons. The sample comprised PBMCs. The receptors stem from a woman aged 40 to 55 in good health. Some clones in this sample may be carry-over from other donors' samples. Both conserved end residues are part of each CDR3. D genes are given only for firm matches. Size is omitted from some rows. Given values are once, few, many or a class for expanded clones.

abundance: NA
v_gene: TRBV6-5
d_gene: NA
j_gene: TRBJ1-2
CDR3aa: CASSYAGDYGYTF
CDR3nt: TGTGCCAGCAGTTACGCCGGCGACTATGGCTACACCTTC

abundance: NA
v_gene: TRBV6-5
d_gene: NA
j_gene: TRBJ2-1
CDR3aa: CASAKSSYNEQFF
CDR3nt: TGTGCCAGCGCGAAGAGCTCCTACAATGAGCAGTTCTTC

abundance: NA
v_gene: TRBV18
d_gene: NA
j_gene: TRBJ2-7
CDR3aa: CASSPRGDEQYF
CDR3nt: TGTGCCAGCTCACCACGAGGCGACGAGCAGTACTTC

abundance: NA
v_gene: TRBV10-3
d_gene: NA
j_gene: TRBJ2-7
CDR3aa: CATTGEAYEQYF
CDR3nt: TGTGCCACCACAGGGGAGGCCTACGAGCAGTACTTC

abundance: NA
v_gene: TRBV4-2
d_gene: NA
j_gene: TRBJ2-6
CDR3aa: CASSQGAALLGANVLTF
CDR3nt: TGTGCCAGCAGCCAAGGAGCTGCCCTCCTGGGGGCCAACGTCCTGACTTTC

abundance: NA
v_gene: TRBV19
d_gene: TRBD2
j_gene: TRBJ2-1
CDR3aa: CASSALAGNWGNEQFF
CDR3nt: TGTGCCAGTAGCGCCCTAGCGGGAAACTGGGGTAATGAGCAGTTCTTC

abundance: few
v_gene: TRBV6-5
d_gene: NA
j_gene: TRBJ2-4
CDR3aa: CASRGLDIQYF
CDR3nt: TGTGCCAGCAGGGGCCTGGACATTCAGTACTTC

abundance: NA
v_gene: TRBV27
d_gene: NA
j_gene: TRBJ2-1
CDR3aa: CASSSRSTGNEQFF
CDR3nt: TGTGCCAGCAGTTCCCGGTCCACTGGGAATGAGCAGTTCTTC

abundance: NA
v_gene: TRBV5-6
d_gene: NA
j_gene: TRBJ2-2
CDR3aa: CASSLFIGTGELFF
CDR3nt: TGTGCCAGCAGCTTGTTTATAGGCACCGGGGAGCTGTTTTTT

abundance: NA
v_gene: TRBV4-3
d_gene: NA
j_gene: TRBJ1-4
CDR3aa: CASSQDPFEGSLLFF
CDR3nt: TGCGCCAGCAGCCAAGATCCTTTCGAGGGGAGTCTCCTGTTTTTT

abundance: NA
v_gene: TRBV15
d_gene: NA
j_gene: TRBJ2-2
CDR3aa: CATGGGNTGELFF
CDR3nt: TGTGCCACCGGCGGTGGGAACACCGGGGAGCTGTTTTTT

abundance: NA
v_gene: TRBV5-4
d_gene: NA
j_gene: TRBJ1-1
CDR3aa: CASSSPLWGSTEAFF
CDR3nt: TGTGCCAGCAGCTCCCCGCTTTGGGGAAGCACTGAAGCTTTCTTT

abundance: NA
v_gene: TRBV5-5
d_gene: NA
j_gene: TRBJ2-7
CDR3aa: CASSLFGSADEQYF
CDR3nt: TGTGCCAGCAGCTTGTTTGGATCAGCGGACGAGCAGTACTTC

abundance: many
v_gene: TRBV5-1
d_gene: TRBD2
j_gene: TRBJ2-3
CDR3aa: CASSFSGYTDTQYF
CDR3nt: TGCGCCAGCAGCTTTAGCGGGTACACAGATACGCAGTATTTT

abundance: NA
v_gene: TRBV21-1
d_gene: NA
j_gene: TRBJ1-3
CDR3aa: CASSMGLKGQELGNTIYF
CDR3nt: TGTGCCAGCAGCATGGGCCTTAAAGGACAGGAACTTGGAAACACCATATATTTT

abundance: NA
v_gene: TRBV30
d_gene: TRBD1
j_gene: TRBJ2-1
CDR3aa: CAWQQGSSYNEQFF
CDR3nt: TGTGCCTGGCAACAGGGGAGCTCCTACAATGAGCAGTTCTTC

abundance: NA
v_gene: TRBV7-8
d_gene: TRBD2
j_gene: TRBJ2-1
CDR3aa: CASSLWSRGLAGSNYNEQFF
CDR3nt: TGTGCCAGCAGCTTATGGAGTAGGGGACTAGCGGGGTCCAACTACAATGAGCAGTTCTTC

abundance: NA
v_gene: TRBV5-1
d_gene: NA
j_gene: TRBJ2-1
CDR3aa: CASSLGTDEERQFF
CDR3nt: TGCGCCAGCAGCTTGGGCACGGACGAGGAGAGGCAGTTCTTC

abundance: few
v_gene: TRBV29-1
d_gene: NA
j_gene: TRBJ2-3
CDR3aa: CSAHLSTDTQYF
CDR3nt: TGCAGCGCCCATTTAAGCACAGATACGCAGTATTTT

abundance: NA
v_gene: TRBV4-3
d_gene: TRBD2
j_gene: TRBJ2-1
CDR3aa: CASSRGLADYNEQFF
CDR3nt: TGCGCCAGCAGCCGAGGACTAGCGGATTACAATGAGCAGTTCTTC

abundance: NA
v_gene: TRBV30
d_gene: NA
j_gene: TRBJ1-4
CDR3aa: CAWSGIGGSPSEKLFF
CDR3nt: TGTGCCTGGAGTGGGATAGGGGGTTCCCCTAGTGAAAAACTGTTTTTT

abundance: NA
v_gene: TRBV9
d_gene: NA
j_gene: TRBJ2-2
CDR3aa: CASSVGGGSNTGELFF
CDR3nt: TGTGCCAGCAGCGTAGGAGGGGGAAGCAACACCGGGGAGCTGTTTTTT

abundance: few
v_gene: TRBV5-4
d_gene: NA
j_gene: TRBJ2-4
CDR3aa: CASSLGTAKNIQYF
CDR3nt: TGTGCCAGCAGCTTGGGGACAGCCAAAAACATTCAGTACTTC

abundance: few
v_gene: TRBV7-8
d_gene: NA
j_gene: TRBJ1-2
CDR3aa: CASTPWTRRNYGYTF
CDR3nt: TGTGCCAGCACCCCATGGACCAGAAGAAACTATGGCTACACCTTC

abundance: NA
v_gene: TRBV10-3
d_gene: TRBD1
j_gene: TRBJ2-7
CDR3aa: CATMGQDAGEQYF
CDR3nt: TGTGCCACGATGGGACAGGACGCGGGCGAGCAGTACTTC

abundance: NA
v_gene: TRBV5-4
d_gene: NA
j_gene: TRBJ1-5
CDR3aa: CASSLEGSHQPQHF
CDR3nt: TGTGCCAGCAGCTTGGAAGGGTCTCATCAGCCCCAGCATTTT

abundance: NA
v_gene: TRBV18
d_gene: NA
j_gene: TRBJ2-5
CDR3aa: CASSSVRDNEKDF
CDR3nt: TGTGCCAGCTCATCAGTCCGGGACAACGAGAAGGACTTC

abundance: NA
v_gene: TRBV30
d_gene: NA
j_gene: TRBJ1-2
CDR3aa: CAWSLTGGSGGYTF
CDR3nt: TGTGCCTGGAGTTTAACTGGAGGTTCGGGTGGCTACACCTTC

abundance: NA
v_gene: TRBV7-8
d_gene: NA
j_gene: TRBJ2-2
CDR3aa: CASSLASAGGRTGELFF
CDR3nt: TGTGCCAGCAGCTTAGCGTCGGCAGGGGGGAGGACCGGGGAGCTGTTTTTT

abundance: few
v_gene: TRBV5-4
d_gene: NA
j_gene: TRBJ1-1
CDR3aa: CASGAAKNTEAFF
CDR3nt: TGTGCCAGCGGGGCAGCAAAGAACACTGAAGCTTTCTTT

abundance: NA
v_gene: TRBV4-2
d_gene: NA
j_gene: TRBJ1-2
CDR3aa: CASTEDPLGGYTF
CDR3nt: TGTGCCAGCACCGAAGACCCTCTGGGGGGCTACACCTTC

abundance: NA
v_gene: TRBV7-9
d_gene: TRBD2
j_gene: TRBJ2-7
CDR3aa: CASSAPGLAYEQYF
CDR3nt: TGTGCCAGCAGCGCTCCGGGACTAGCTTACGAGCAGTACTTC

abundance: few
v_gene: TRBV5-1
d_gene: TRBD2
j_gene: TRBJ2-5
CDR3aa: CASSLAVGGEETQYF
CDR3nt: TGCGCCAGCAGCTTGGCCGTGGGAGGGGAAGAGACCCAGTACTTC